The clone carrying this T cell receptor (beta chain) was seen many times. This sample was taken from a study of molecular identifiers for immune sequencing clone quantification. In the study overall: Four portions were sequenced after RNA from around 20,000 or 99,000 naive CD8 cells was split five ways in replicates.

Methods described previously were used for bulk TCR libraries, and listed TCR primers were applied. MiXCR was run by TCRdb on the PCR reads, yielding one entry per CDR3 protein. The sample shows approximately 550,000 distinct CDR3 sequences, around 25% of them seen only once. The V gene lost 2 bases and the J gene lost 0 bases, with 15 bases spanning the gap. This CDR3 spans 17 amino acids. Germline loops: CDR1 MNHEY, CDR2 SVGAGI. Source material: naive CD8+ T cells from blood, with Jurkat cell RNA spiked in. Regarding subset: FACS-sorted CD8+CD4-CCR7+CD45RA+ naive T cells. This sequence was found in a human donor in good health. Some libraries in this study had Jurkat cell RNA spiked in. The chain recombines TRBV6-5 with TRBJ2-3; weak D call: TRBD1 (7 bases). The CDR3 sequence is CASSYQGGRLSTDTQYF. In nucleotides, the CDR3 is TGTGCCAGCAGTTACCAGGGGGGACGGCTCAGCACAGATACGCAGTATTTT.